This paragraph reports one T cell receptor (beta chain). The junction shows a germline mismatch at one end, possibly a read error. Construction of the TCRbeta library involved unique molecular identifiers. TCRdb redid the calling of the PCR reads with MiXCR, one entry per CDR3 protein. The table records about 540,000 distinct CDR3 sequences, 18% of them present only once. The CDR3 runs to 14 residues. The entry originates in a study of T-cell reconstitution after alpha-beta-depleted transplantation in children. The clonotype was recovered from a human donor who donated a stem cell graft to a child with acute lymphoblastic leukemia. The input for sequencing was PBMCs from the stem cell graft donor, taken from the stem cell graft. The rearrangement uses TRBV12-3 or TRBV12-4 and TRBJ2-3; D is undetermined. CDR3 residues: CANSHPNRRDTQYF. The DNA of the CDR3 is TGTGCCAACAGTCACCCTAACCGTAGGGATACGCAGTATTTT.